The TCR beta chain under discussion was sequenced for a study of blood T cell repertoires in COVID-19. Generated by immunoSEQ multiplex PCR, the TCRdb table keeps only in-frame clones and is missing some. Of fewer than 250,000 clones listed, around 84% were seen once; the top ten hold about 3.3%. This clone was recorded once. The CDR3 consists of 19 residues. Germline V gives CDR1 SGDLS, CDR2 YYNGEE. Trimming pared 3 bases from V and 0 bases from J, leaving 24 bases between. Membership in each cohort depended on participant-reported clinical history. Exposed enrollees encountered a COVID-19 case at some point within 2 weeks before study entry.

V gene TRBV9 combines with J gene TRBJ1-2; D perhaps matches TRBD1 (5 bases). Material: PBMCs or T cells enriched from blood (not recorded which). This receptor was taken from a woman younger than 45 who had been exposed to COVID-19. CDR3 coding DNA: TGTGCCAGCAGCGCCGGTTTATACGACAGAGAAAAGGCTAACTATGGCTACACCTTC. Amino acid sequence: CASSAGLYDREKANYGYTF.